This TCR beta chain was sequenced during a study of shared clonotypes between healthy human individuals. Study overall: Per-donor plates numbered three CD4 naive, three CD4 memory, two CD8 naive and one CD8 memory.

The CDR3 sequence is 15 residues long. The germline CDR1 and CDR2 sequences are SGDLS and YYNGEE. Losses at the gene ends were 0 bases for V and 5 bases for J; bases not matched to a gene: 4. Findings and caveats of the study: The generation probabilities recorded for non-shared clonotypes fell below those of clonotypes shared by all four donors.

Cells designated naive CD8 were CD45RO-negative and were positively selected for CCR7, with terminally differentiated effector memory CD45RA+ cells excluded. Every donor, a Caucasian adult, lived in Nashville, Tennessee. This clone was seen just once. The antigen remains undetermined. Assay used: immunoSEQ multiplex PCR; TCRdb lists only in-frame clones, some missing. The repertoire has some 2 million clones, over 85% of them found once; the top ten carry roughly 1%. Sequencing used naive CD8+ T cells sorted from blood. The chain couples TRBV9 to TRBJ1-4; 7 bases are shared with TRBD1. The receptor comes from a man aged 18 to 30 in good health. CDR3 amino acids: CASSVGGTENEKLFF. DNA of the CDR3: TGTGCCAGCAGCGTAGGGGGGACAGAAAATGAAAAACTGTTTTTT.